These 27 T cell receptor beta chains came from one sample sequenced in a study of cytomegalovirus exposure and HLA in healthy donors. PCR used 60 Vbeta primers and 13 Jbeta primers. Clones were read by immunoSEQ multiplex PCR, and TCRdb kept only the in-frame ones, dropping some. The sample includes 120,000 or so clones, about 75% of them seen just once. The sequencing input was PBMCs. The receptors were gathered from a man aged 55 to 70 in good health and CMV-seropositive.

The chain employs TRBV6-5 and TRBJ1-2; tentative D call: TRBD1 (5 bases). The germline V gene encodes CDR1 MNHEY and CDR2 SVGAGI. Between the trimmed V and J ends, which lost 0 bases and 8 bases, there was a span of 13 bases. The CDR3 spans 14 residues. For the CDR3, the DNA is TGTGCCAGCAGTTACTCGCCGCAGGGCCGCGGCTACACCTTC. It encodes CASSYSPQGRGYTF.

This clone was recorded once. Other DNA variants within this sample encode the same CDR3. The genes are TRBV5-1 and TRBJ1-3; D is perhaps TRBD1 (6 bases). Germline V gives CDR1 SGHRS, CDR2 YFSETQ. V was trimmed by 0 bases and J by 0 bases, leaving 10 bases between them. The CDR3 extends over 16 amino acids. For the CDR3, the DNA is TGCGCCAGCAGCTTGGGGCAGGGGAGCTCTGGAAACACCATATATTTT. Protein sequence: CASSLGQGSSGNTIYF.

V is TRBV5-5 and J is TRBJ1-4; 9 bases agree with TRBD1. The V segment lost 4 bases and the J segment 2 bases; nucleotides outside the gene matches: 9. The CDR3 loop spans 17 amino acids. Germline lookup yields CDR1 SGHKS and CDR2 YYEKEE (reference sequence). This CDR3 reads CASSPGQGGLTNEKLFF. Here the CDR3 DNA reads TGTGCCAGCAGCCCGGGACAGGGAGGCCTCACTAATGAAAAACTGTTTTTT.

The table lists this clone with a count of one. In nucleotides, the CDR3 is TGTGCCAGCAGCGTAGATGGCAAGTCAAAACTGTTTTTT. Its protein product is CASSVDGKSKLFF. The chain uses TRBV9 and TRBJ1-4, with D unresolved. V shed 0 bases and J shed 10 bases, with 10 bases lying between them. Germline CDR1 is SGDLS and CDR2 is YYNGEE. The CDR3 is made up of 13 amino acids.

A remark on this clone: Relative to the germline gene, one junction end is altered; a read error may explain this. The V gene is TRBV7-9, the J gene TRBJ2-2; 9 nucleotides align to TRBD2. The CDR3 runs 15 residues. Germline V gene data show CDR1 as SEHNR and CDR2 as FQNEAQ (reference sequence). CDR3 coding DNA: TGTGCCAGCAGTTCCGGGACTAGCCAAACCGGGGGGCTGTTTTTT. It codes for CASSSGTSQTGGLFF.

This chain links TRBV2 with TRBJ1-2; TRBD1 matches 9 bases. The CDR3 loop spans 13 amino acids. Germline lookup yields CDR1 SNHLY and CDR2 FYNNEI. Germline trimming cut 6 bases from V and 7 bases from J; bases unmatched to any gene: 6. The CDR3 DNA reads TGTGCCAGCAGGGACAGGGGTGACGGTGGCTACACCTTC. Amino acid sequence: CASRDRGDGGYTF.

The chain links TRBV6-6 to TRBJ2-2; D call uncertain. The CDR3 is made up of 12 amino acids. Trimming stripped 2 bases from V and 6 bases from J, with 4 bases between. Germline V CDR1 and CDR2: MNHNY, SVGAGI (reference sequence). The CDR3 nucleotides are TGTGCCAGCAGTTACACATCCGGGGAGCTGTTTTTT. It encodes CASSYTSGELFF.

This chain links TRBV6-5 with TRBJ2-2, with D perhaps matching TRBD2 (5 bases). The germline gives CDR1 MNHEY, CDR2 SVGAGI. CDR3 length: 16 amino acids. V was shortened by 0 bases and J by 0 bases, with 8 bases between the two germline ends. The CDR3 coding sequence is TGTGCCAGCAGTTACTCGAGGAGGTCGAACACCGGGGAGCTGTTTTTT. It codes for CASSYSRRSNTGELFF.

V usage is TRBV5-1 and J usage is TRBJ1-1; TRBD1 agrees at 7 bases. The germline CDR1 and CDR2 sequences are SGHRS and YFSETQ. The length of the CDR3 is 15 residues. J gave up 4 bases and V 4 bases, and 10 bases lay outside the gene matches. CDR3 loop: CASSPNRGGSTEAFF. As DNA, the CDR3 is TGCGCCAGCAGCCCGAACAGGGGCGGAAGCACTGAAGCTTTCTTT.

The chain couples TRBV18 to TRBJ1-2; D unresolved. Germline CDR1 KGHSH, CDR2 LQKENI. The V gene lost 3 bases and the J gene lost 3 bases, with 8 bases spanning the gap. The CDR3 sequence is 13 residues long. The CDR3 loop reads CASSPTLDYGYTF. The CDR3 coding sequence is TGTGCCAGCTCACCGACTTTGGACTATGGCTACACCTTC. The whole variable domain, remainder taken from reference TRBV18 and TRBJ1-2, is NAGVMQNPRHLVRRRGQEARLRCSPMKGHSHVYWYRQLPEEGLKFMVYLQKENIIDESGMPKERFSAEFPKEGPSILRIQQVVRGDSAAYFCASSPTLDYGYTFGSGTRLTVV.

V and J are TRBV2 and TRBJ1-5; D unclear. CDR1 and CDR2 (germline): SNHLY, FYNNEI. The length of the CDR3 is 13 residues. V was shortened by 6 bases and J by 0 bases, with 6 bases between the two germline ends. The CDR3 DNA is TGTGCCAGCAGGGGAGATAGCAATCAGCCCCAGCATTTT. Amino acid sequence: CASRGDSNQPQHF.

The rearrangement links TRBV5-5 to TRBJ2-1, with no clear D. V was cut by 1 base and J by 8 bases, with 16 bases left in between. The germline gives CDR1 SGHKS, CDR2 YYEKEE (reference sequence). The CDR3 has 15 residues. The CDR3 nucleotides are TGTGCCAGCAGCTTGTACCTAGGCTTGATCCATGAGCAGTTCTTC. Protein: CASSLYLGLIHEQFF. The whole variable domain, remainder taken from reference TRBV5-5 and TRBJ2-1, is DAGVTQSPTHLIKTRGQQVTLRCSPISGHKSVSWYQQVLGQGPQFIFQYYEKEERGRGNFPDRFSARQFPNYSSELNVNALLLGDSALYLCASSLYLGLIHEQFFGPGTRLTVL.

The chain recombines TRBV13 with TRBJ2-2, with a tentative D call TRBD2 (5 bases). Trimming cost V 0 bases and J 4 bases, with 15 bases left between them. CDR1 PRHDT and CDR2 FYEKMQ come from the germline V gene (reference sequence). This CDR3 spans 17 amino acids. The CDR3 sequence: CASSLGRPQRFTGELFF. The CDR3 DNA reads TGTGCCAGCAGCTTAGGCCGTCCCCAGCGGTTCACCGGGGAGCTGTTTTTT.

The rearrangement uses TRBV9 and TRBJ1-2; 9 bases are a match to TRBD1. V shed 3 bases and J 6 bases; nucleotides not matched to a gene: 9. The CDR3 sequence is 15 residues long. Germline CDR1 is SGDLS and CDR2 is YYNGEE. The DNA of the CDR3 is TGTGCCAGCAGCGAGAGGATGGGACAGGGCGATGGCTACACCTTC. Protein product: CASSERMGQGDGYTF.

V gene TRBV7-2 combines with J gene TRBJ2-5, with a tentative D call TRBD2 (7 bases). The J call may be wrong; the DNA end is better matched by TRBJ2-7. The length of the CDR3 is 13 residues. The V gene's germline CDR1 is SGHTA and CDR2 FQGNSA. CDR3: CASSLRGALEQYF. The DNA for the CDR3 is TGTGCCAGCAGCTTACGGGGGGCGCTCGAGCAGTACTTC.

This chain uses TRBV6-1 with TRBJ2-4; 8 bases align to TRBD2. CDR1 and CDR2 from the germline V gene are MNHNS and SASEGT. The CDR3 length is 19 residues. V trimming: 0 bases; J trimming: 1 base; junction bases outside the gene matches: 11. DNA for the CDR3: TGTGCCAGCAGTGAAGCGGACGGGAGGGCCGGGTCCGCCAAAAACATTCAGTACTTC. Translated, it gives CASSEADGRAGSAKNIQYF.

The rearrangement uses TRBV19 and TRBJ1-1; a possible D gene is TRBD1 (6 bases). CDR3 length: 13 amino acids. V lost 5 bases, J lost 4 bases, and 11 bases lay in between. Germline V CDR1 and CDR2: LNHDA, SQIVND (reference sequence). CDR3 residues: CASSAEGGTEAFF. The CDR3 DNA follows: TGTGCCAGTAGTGCAGAAGGGGGCACTGAAGCTTTCTTT. Based on the CDR3 plus reference TRBV19 and TRBJ1-1, the full variable domain is DGGITQSPKYLFRKEGQNVTLSCEQNLNHDAMYWYRQDPGQGLRLIYYSQIVNDFQKGDIAEGYSVSREKKESFPLTVTSAQKNPTAFYLCASSAEGGTEAFFGQGTRLTVV.

The rearrangement joins TRBV21-1 to TRBJ1-1; the table's D call of TRBD1 was not tested on the DNA. TRBV21-1 is tagged as a pseudogene. CDR3 length: 19 amino acids. The CDR3 DNA is TGTGCCAGCAGCAAAGCGAGTACACAAGGGGGCGGCCCGAACACTGAAGCTTTCTTT. This encodes CASSKASTQGGGPNTEAFF.

This chain connects TRBV7-9 to TRBJ2-1; D is possibly TRBD2 (5 bases). Per the germline V gene, CDR1 is SEHNR and CDR2 is FQNEAQ (reference sequence). The CDR3 contains 13 residues. V was pared by 3 bases and J by 10 bases, with 13 bases between. The CDR3 reads CASSFLTTGEQFF. CDR3 DNA sequence: TGTGCCAGCAGCTTTCTTACGACGGGAGAGCAGTTCTTC. Together with reference TRBV7-9 and TRBJ2-1, the CDR3 gives the full variable domain: DTGVSQNPRHKITKRGQNVTFRCDPISEHNRLYWYRQTLGQGPEFLTYFQNEAQLEKSRLLSDRFSAERPKGSFSTLEIQRTEQGDSAMYLCASSFLTTGEQFFGPGTRLTVL.

J is TRBJ2-7 and V is TRBV29-1; 11 bases agree with TRBD2. Trimming removed 4 bases from V and 8 bases from J; junction bases left unmatched: 4. Germline assignment: CDR1 SQVTM and CDR2 ANQGSEA. The CDR3 runs 12 residues. The CDR3 sequence: CSVVTSGSQQYF. The CDR3 DNA follows: TGCAGCGTTGTTACTAGCGGGAGTCAGCAGTACTTC.

The rearrangement joins TRBV2 to TRBJ2-7; perhaps TRBD2 as D (5 bases). Germline assignment: CDR1 SNHLY and CDR2 FYNNEI. The CDR3 spans 15 residues. V was trimmed by 3 bases and J by 0 bases, leaving 12 bases between them. The chain's CDR3 is CASSDLRRASYEQYF. In nucleotides, the CDR3 is TGTGCCAGCAGTGATCTTAGGCGGGCCTCCTACGAGCAGTACTTC. The variable domain in full, completed from reference TRBV2 and TRBJ2-7, reads EPEVTQTPSHQVTQMGQEVILRCVPISNHLYFYWYRQILGQKVEFLVSFYNNEISEKSEIFDDQFSVERPDGSNFTLKIRSTKLEDSAMYFCASSDLRRASYEQYFGPGTRLTVT.

This chain joins TRBV28 and TRBJ2-2; D remains unclear. V lost 5 bases, J lost 6 bases, and 7 bases lay in between. The CDR3 length is 12 residues. Germline V gene data show CDR1 as MDHEN and CDR2 as SYDVKM. The CDR3 sequence is CASSNSAGELFF. As DNA, the CDR3 is TGTGCCAGCAGTAACTCCGCCGGGGAGCTGTTTTTT.

The gene calls are TRBV28 and TRBJ2-6, with TRBD1 matching 9 bases. Germline CDR1 and CDR2: MDHEN and SYDVKM. The trim removed 7 bases at V and 2 bases at J, leaving 3 bases unmatched. The CDR3 length is 15 residues. CDR3 DNA sequence: TGTGCCAGCACTGGGGACAGGGCTGGGGCCAACGTCCTGACTTTC. This encodes CASTGDRAGANVLTF.

This clone was counted only a few times. The CDR3 sequence is CASRDRGNSEAFF. CDR3 in DNA: TGTGCCAGCCGGGACAGGGGTAATTCTGAAGCTTTCTTT. This rearrangement joins TRBV6-1 to TRBJ1-1, with 10 nucleotides matching TRBD1. This CDR3 is built from 13 residues. Germline loops: CDR1 MNHNS, CDR2 SASEGT. V was clipped by 8 bases and J by 6 bases; unmatched bases: 6.

The chain carries TRBV18 and TRBJ2-5; 9 bases align to TRBD1. V dropped 0 bases and J dropped 14; count of bases not matched to a gene: 7. The germline V gene has CDR1 KGHSH and CDR2 LQKENI. The CDR3 covers 13 residues. CDR3 DNA: TGTGCCAGCTCACCACCACGGCGGGACAGGGTTTACTTC. Protein product: CASSPPRRDRVYF.

The chain combines TRBV6-5 with TRBJ1-2; 8 bases agree with TRBD1. CDR1 is MNHEY and CDR2 is SVGAGI in the germline V gene. Trimming removed 5 bases from V and 4 bases from J; junction bases left unmatched: 9. This CDR3 spans 15 amino acids. This CDR3 is CASSARDRWSYGYTF. The CDR3 DNA is TGTGCCAGCAGTGCGAGGGACAGGTGGAGCTATGGCTACACCTTC.

The J gene is TRBJ1-1, the V gene TRBV27; TRBD1 matches at 10 bases. There are 14 residues in the CDR3. The J segment lost 6 bases and the V segment lost 4 bases, leaving 5 bases of the junction unmatched. Germline CDR1 reads MNHEY; CDR2 reads SMNVEV (reference sequence). The CDR3: CASSSDRGRSEAFF. The CDR3 region has the DNA TGTGCCAGCAGTTCCGACAGGGGGCGGTCTGAAGCTTTCTTT.